This T cell receptor beta chain was identified in a study of early T cells in non-severe SARS-CoV-2 infection. The TCR library protocol attached unique molecular identifiers to the individual cDNA molecules. TCRdb recomputed calls from the 5' RACE reads with MiXCR, one row per CDR3 protein. The data show 40,000 to 45,000 distinct CDR3 sequences, 6% to 7% seen once. There are many counts of this clonotype. V lost 6 bases and J lost 6; bases outside the gene matches: 6. The CDR3 has 14 amino acids. The chain joins TRBV12-3 or TRBV12-4 to TRBJ2-7; 12 bases fit TRBD1. The receptor was derived from an adult who was a healthcare worker with PCR-confirmed SARS-CoV-2 infection or an uninfected control (not recorded which). The sequencing here drew on whole blood, taken at baseline. CDR3 residues: CASRPPGQGAEQYF. The CDR3 DNA reads as TGTGCCAGCAGGCCTCCGGGACAGGGGGCCGAGCAGTACTTC.